Listed below are T cell receptor beta chains from one sample, sequenced in a study of T cell changes during pregnancy in multiple sclerosis. The method was immunoSEQ multiplex PCR; TCRdb's version includes in-frame clones alone and lacks a portion of them. The profile covers tens of thousands of clones, with about 88% appearing a single time and 0.45% to 0.6% taken by the ten largest. Here the sequenced sample was CD4+ T cells from peripheral blood mononuclear cells, taken in the first trimester of pregnancy. These receptors all come from a female donor with multiple sclerosis, enrolled in a pregnancy study. Both conserved end residues are part of each CDR3. A D gene is named only where the DNA matches it firmly. Size is omitted from some rows. Given values are once, few, many or a class for expanded clones.

DNA	CDR3	V	J	size	D
TGTGCCAGCAGCCCCCCGGTCTACGAGCAGTACTTC	CASSPPVYEQYF	TRBV7-9	TRBJ2-7	NA	NA
TGTGCCAGCAGTTACCAGGACAGGGGCGAGCAGTACTTC	CASSYQDRGEQYF	TRBV6-5	TRBJ2-7	NA	TRBD1
TGTGCCAGCAGCCCCTCGGACAGGGGGCGCCGGGAGACCCAGTACTTC	CASSPSDRGRRETQYF	TRBV11-2	TRBJ2-5	once	TRBD1
TGTGCCAGCGCTCGGGACAGCCCCTTGAACACCGGGGAGCTGTTTTTT	CASARDSPLNTGELFF	TRBV7-9	TRBJ2-2	NA	TRBD1
TGCGCCAGCAGCTCCTTGACAGGGACGGGGGACGTTTCCTACGAGCAGTACTTC	CASSSLTGTGDVSYEQYF	TRBV5-1	TRBJ2-7	NA	NA
TGTGCCAGCAGCTCGGGACAGGGGTCTGGAAACACCATATATTTT	CASSSGQGSGNTIYF	TRBV7-7	TRBJ1-3	NA	TRBD1
TGCAGTGCTAGCAGGGGGAATGGCTACACCTTC	CSASRGNGYTF	TRBV20-1	TRBJ1-2	once	TRBD1
TGTGCCAGCAGCTTGGGTCCAGGGGACGAGCAGTACTTC	CASSLGPGDEQYF	TRBV5-6	TRBJ2-7	NA	NA
TGCGCCAGCCACGGGGGGGTGGTCCACTACGAGCAGTACTTC	CASHGGVVHYEQYF	TRBV5-1	TRBJ2-7	NA	TRBD2
TGTGCCAGCTCACCTACACCCGGGACAGGGGATCAGCCCCAGCATTTT	CASSPTPGTGDQPQHF	TRBV18	TRBJ1-5	NA	TRBD1
TGTGCCAGCTCACCAGACAGGGATTACGGCTACACCTTC	CASSPDRDYGYTF	TRBV18	TRBJ1-2	NA	TRBD1
TGTGCCAGCAGCTTGGCGGGAGTTGGTGGCTACACCTTC	CASSLAGVGGYTF	TRBV5-4	TRBJ1-2	NA	NA
TGTGCCAGCAGCCGGGGGGGGAGCGGGAGCTACGAGCAGTACTTC	CASSRGGSGSYEQYF	TRBV27	TRBJ2-7	NA	TRBD2
TGTGCTAGTGGTTTGGCGGGGACAGGGTGGAACACCATATATTTT	CASGLAGTGWNTIYF	TRBV12-5	TRBJ1-3	NA	TRBD1
TGTGCCAGCTCACCATTCTCAACAGGGAACACTGAAGCTTTCTTT	CASSPFSTGNTEAFF	TRBV18	TRBJ1-1	NA	NA
TGTGCCAGCAGCCCCCAAGGGAGGGGGGTAATAGCAACTAATGAAAAACTGTTTTTT	CASSPQGRGVIATNEKLFF	TRBV7-8	TRBJ1-4	NA	NA
TGTGCCAGTAGTATGTCCCGGGTTCGCCCCGGGGAGCTGTTTTTT	CASSMSRVRPGELFF	TRBV19	TRBJ2-2	NA	NA
TGTGCCTGGGTTAAGATCGGGACAGGGCAAGTTCCCGACTATGGCTACACCTTC	CAWVKIGTGQVPDYGYTF	TRBV30	TRBJ1-2	NA	TRBD1
TGTGCCAGCAGCTACGAGTCAAACATTCAGTACTTC	CASSYESNIQYF	TRBV11-2	TRBJ2-4	NA	NA
TGTGCCTGGATAGTCGGTGATTCTGGCTACACCTTC	CAWIVGDSGYTF	TRBV30	TRBJ1-2	NA	NA
TGTGCCATCCGCCAGGCGACCGACGAGCAGTACTTC	CAIRQATDEQYF	TRBV10-3	TRBJ2-7	few	NA
TGTGCCAGCAGCTTAAGCTATCAAGGCTACACCTTC	CASSLSYQGYTF	TRBV11-2	TRBJ1-2	once	NA
TGTGCCAGCAGCTTAGCGGGGCAGGGTGGGTTTTACTATGGCTACACCTTC	CASSLAGQGGFYYGYTF	TRBV7-8	TRBJ1-2	NA	NA
TGTGCCAGCAGCTTCCCAGAGGACTATGGCTACACCTTC	CASSFPEDYGYTF	TRBV7-9	TRBJ1-2	NA	NA
TGTGCCAGTAGTATAGGCTTCGACAGGGTCAATCAGCCCCAGCATTTT	CASSIGFDRVNQPQHF	TRBV19	TRBJ1-5	NA	TRBD1
TGTGCCAGCAGCCAAGACACAGGTTCCTACGAGCAGTACTTC	CASSQDTGSYEQYF	TRBV14	TRBJ2-7	NA	NA
TGTGCCAGCAGTTACTCCAGCGGACAGGGCTACGAGCAGTACTTC	CASSYSSGQGYEQYF	TRBV6-5	TRBJ2-7	NA	TRBD1
TGTGCCAGTAGTATCACAACAGGGTCGATGGGCGAGCAGTACTTC	CASSITTGSMGEQYF	TRBV19	TRBJ2-7	NA	NA
TGTGCCAGCAGTCCCGACAGATTACCCTATGGCTACACCTTC	CASSPDRLPYGYTF	TRBV7-9	TRBJ1-2	NA	NA
TGTGCCAGTAGTATACTAGAGGGCTGGCCGTTCTTC	CASSILEGWPFF	TRBV19	TRBJ2-1	NA	NA
TGTGCCAGCAGCGCGGGACGCACGGGGGACACAGATACGCAGTATTTT	CASSAGRTGDTDTQYF	TRBV5-8	TRBJ2-3	NA	NA